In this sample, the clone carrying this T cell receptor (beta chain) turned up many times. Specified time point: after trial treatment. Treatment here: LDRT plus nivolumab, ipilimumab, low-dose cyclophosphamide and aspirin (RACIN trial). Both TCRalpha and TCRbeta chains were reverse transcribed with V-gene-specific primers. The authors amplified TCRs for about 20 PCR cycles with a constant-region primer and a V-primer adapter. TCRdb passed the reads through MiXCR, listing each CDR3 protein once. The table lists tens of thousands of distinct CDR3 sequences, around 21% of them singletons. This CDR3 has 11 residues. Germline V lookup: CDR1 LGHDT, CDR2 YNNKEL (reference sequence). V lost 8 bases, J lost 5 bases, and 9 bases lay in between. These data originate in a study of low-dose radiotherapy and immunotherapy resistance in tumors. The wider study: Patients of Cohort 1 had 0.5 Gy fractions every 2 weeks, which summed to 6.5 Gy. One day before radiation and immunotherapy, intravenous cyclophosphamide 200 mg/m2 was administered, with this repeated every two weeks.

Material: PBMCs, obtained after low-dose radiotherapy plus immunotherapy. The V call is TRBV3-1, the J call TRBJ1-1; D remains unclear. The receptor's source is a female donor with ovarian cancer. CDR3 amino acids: CASVGGTEAFF. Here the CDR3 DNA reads TGTGCCAGCGTAGGTGGGACTGAAGCTTTCTTT.